This T cell receptor (beta chain) was profiled in a study of T cells in Graves' hyperthyroidism and ophthalmopathy. CDR1 is KGHDR and CDR2 is SFDVKD in the germline V gene. V dropped 4 bases and J dropped 2; count of bases not matched to a gene: 5. The CDR3 has 16 amino acids. Researchers amplified the TCR beta CDR3 regions from RNA transcripts. During a first-round RT-PCR of the TCR CDR3, the HTBI primer set was used. TCRdb re-derived calls from the multiplex PCR reads in MiXCR, one entry per CDR3 protein. Of 550,000 to 800,000 distinct CDR3 sequences listed, about a sixth are singletons. The TCR was taken from a man between 18 and 35 years old with Graves' hyperthyroidism. The V gene is TRBV24-1, the J gene TRBJ1-5; the match to TRBD1 covers 9 bases. The sample consisted of blood. Here the CDR3 reads CATSETTGGGNQPQHF. DNA for the CDR3: TGTGCCACCAGTGAAACGACAGGGGGGGGCAATCAGCCCCAGCATTTT.